This T cell receptor beta chain was captured by sequencing in a study of CD8 T cells in Susac syndrome (dated by TCRdb to the late 2010s). About the full investigation: Among the sequenced Susac syndrome patients, five or six had clinically active disease and 8 or 9 were in clinical remission. Repertoire sequencing was used to test whether CD8+ T cell activation and differentiation in Susac syndrome was antigen driven. At blood withdrawal, Susac syndrome patients were therapy-naive, treated with corticosteroids (with IVIg additionally given to some), or treated with IVIg alone.

Taken from the germline V gene, the CDR1 and CDR2 loops are MGHDK and SYGVNS. The CDR3 runs 13 amino acids, cysteine and phenylalanine included. The entry retains the CDR3 DNA only, 39 bases that are in frame from base 1. V drops 0 bases and J drops 4 bases, leaving 6 bases in between. In regard to this clonotype: The antigen it binds to is not known. Base qualities are not at hand, and no much larger clone is one base apart.

RNA was extracted using the RNeasy kit, and roughly 0.5 to 1 ug of the RNA was reverse transcribed with random hexamers. TCR beta CDR3 regions were amplified with the immunoSEQ multiplex PCR assay covering 54 Vbeta and 13 Jbeta segments. To correct PCR amplification bias, a synthetic template baseline was used for both primer optimization and computational correction. As for the authors' bioinformatics: Reads were annotated to V, D and J genes per IMGT and analyzed with immunoSEQ Analyzer, keeping only productive sequences. Clonality was computed as one minus Shannon entropy normalized by log2 of the number of productive unique sequences. For each patient and control, public and private clones were evaluated within the 100 most prevalent clones. Susac-specific clones were defined as absent from healthy and MS cohorts, about 1,000 published viral clones and other ImmuneACCESS disease sequences. TCRdb trimmed the raw reads at Q25, called clones with MiXCR and kept productive beta chains. Rows are combined by CDR3 protein, so each entry shows the most common genes and DNA. It is TCRdb's table, rather than the study itself, that gives the V and J calls and clone size. Here the sample has roughly 180,000 distinct CDR3 sequences; roughly 94% occur a single time. In total, the top ten clones hold 0.099% of the sample.

Points the paper makes about the study in general: In the CD4+ T cell repertoire of Susac syndrome patients, clonal expansion was not detected. The study acknowledged that relatively few individuals were included in the TCR sequencing and HLA analysis.

Peripheral blood CD8+ and CD4+ T cells from healthy donors, Susac syndrome patients and multiple sclerosis patients were profiled by high-throughput TCR beta sequencing. Susac syndrome patients met recently defined diagnostic criteria for definite or probable disease. Bulk CD8+ and CD4+ T cells were purified by magnetic negative isolation, whereas CD8+ TEMRA cells were enriched by FACS. Blood was drawn into EDTA tubes, processed within 24 hours, and PBMCs were isolated by density gradient centrifugation. PBMCs intended for TCR sequencing were frozen in liquid nitrogen and were later thawed in a 37 degrees C water bath. Purity of sorted or isolated CD4+, CD8+ and CD8+ TEMRA cells was at least 90%.

The origin of this receptor is a human donor with Susac syndrome. Sequencing was performed on CD4+ T cells from PBMCs. The chain was built from TRBV25-1 and TRBJ1-1, and the D gene may be TRBD1, 5 bases matching. The DNA reads as follows: TGTGCCAGCAGTGAATACGGGGGCACTGAAGCTTTCTTT. It translates as CASSEYGGTEAFF. This CDR3, with the reference TRBV25-1 and TRBJ1-1 proteins standing in past its ends, gives the full variable domain EADIYQTPRYLVIGTGKKITLECSQTMGHDKMYWYQQDPGMELHLIHYSYGVNSTEKGDLSSESTVSRIRTEHFPLTLESARPSHTSQYLCASSEYGGTEAFFGQGTRLTVV.